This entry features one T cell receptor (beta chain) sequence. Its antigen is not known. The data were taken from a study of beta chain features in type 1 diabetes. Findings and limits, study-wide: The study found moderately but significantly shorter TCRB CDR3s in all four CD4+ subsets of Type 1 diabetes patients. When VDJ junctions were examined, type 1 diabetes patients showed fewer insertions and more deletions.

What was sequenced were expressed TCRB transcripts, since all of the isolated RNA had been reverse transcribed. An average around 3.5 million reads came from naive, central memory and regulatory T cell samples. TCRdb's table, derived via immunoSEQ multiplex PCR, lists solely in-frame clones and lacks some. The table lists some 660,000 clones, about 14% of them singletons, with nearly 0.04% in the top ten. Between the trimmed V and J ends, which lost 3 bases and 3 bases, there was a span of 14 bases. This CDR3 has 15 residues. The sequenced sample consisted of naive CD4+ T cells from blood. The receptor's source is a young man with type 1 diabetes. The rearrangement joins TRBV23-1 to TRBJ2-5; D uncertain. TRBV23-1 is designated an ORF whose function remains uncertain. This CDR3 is CASSQSKFSKETQYF. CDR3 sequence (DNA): TGCGCCAGCAGTCAGTCGAAATTCAGTAAAGAGACCCAGTACTTC.